This note documents a single TCR beta chain sequence. This clonotype was detected ten times or more. Its antigen remains undetermined. Base qualities were left out, and no much larger clone turns up one base away. The sample comes from a study of Graves' ophthalmopathy and Graves' hyperthyroidism listed by TCRdb under 2018. Concerning the study at large: Peripheral blood was collected at initial diagnosis, before any treatment. The study used signatures of the TCR beta repertoire to tell Graves' ophthalmopathy apart from Graves' hyperthyroidism and to predict which patients would progress to ophthalmopathy. In total, 135 blood samples were TCR-sequenced: around 42 ophthalmopathy, some 72 hyperthyroidism and 17 hyperthyroidism-to-ophthalmopathy patients. To explore V-J signatures distinguishing ophthalmopathy from hyperthyroidism, a discovery set of approximately 100 patients (roughly 45 ophthalmopathy, over 55 stable hyperthyroidism) was enrolled. For independent validation, a separate cohort was made up of some 18 hyperthyroidism patients plus 17 patients who later progressed from hyperthyroidism to ophthalmopathy. In over 5 hyperthyroidism patients, the T-cell repertoire of thyroid tissue was compared with the T-cell repertoire of blood. Following sample collection, hyperthyroidism patients were given methimazole at a starting dose of 30 mg daily, and ophthalmopathy patients were given high-dose intravenous methylprednisolone. The 100 or so discovery patients were randomly split 7:3 into training and test sets. Study-level results and caveats: In validation, the model predicted ophthalmopathy progression with 55% to 71% sensitivity and roughly 72% specificity; eleven to twelve predicted patients were CT-confirmed with GO in a median of approximately 6.2 months. Ophthalmopathy was separated from stable hyperthyroidism by the 13-signature model with about 88% sensitivity and around 81% specificity in cross-validation and with 80%/75% in the test set. Sample size was not statistically predetermined, and group allocation was not concealed from the investigators. Among expanded thyroid clonotypes with frequency above 0.001, most also showed up in blood, which suggests that blood repertoires may reflect the thyroid immune response.

The CDR3 runs 14 amino acids, cysteine and phenylalanine included. The only DNA kept is the CDR3, 42 bases in frame from the first base. Sequences MGHRA (CDR1) and YSYEKL (CDR2) are obtained from the germline V gene. The germline V and J ends show losses of 4 bases and 5 bases respectively, and no gene match explains 6 bases of the junction. Hyperthyroidism was considered stable if no progression to ophthalmopathy occurred within 18 months of follow-up. The hyperthyroidism patients were 18 to 65 years old and newly diagnosed, with a disease duration of less than 2 months. Patients with other autoimmune diseases, uncontrolled infections, pregnancy or lactation were excluded from the study. Clinical symptoms, serum thyroxine, TRAb, thyroid ultrasound and orbital computed tomography were used for diagnosis. Ficoll-Paque density gradient centrifugation was used to isolate PBMCs from around 9.1 ml of fresh peripheral blood. Trizol reagent was used to extract the total RNA, and its quality was then checked on an Agilent 2100 Bioanalyzer.

TCR beta CDR3 regions were amplified from RNA transcripts for repertoire sequencing. The first round was an RT-PCR using HTBI primers with the Qiagen OneStep RT-PCR kit, and this first round was followed by a second-round multiplex PCR, then size selection and purification. The libraries underwent paired-end sequencing with 100 bp reads on an Illumina HiSeq2000. The authors processed their data as follows. SOAPnuke was used to process the reads, throwing out any read that had adapters, had uncalled bases, had a mean Phred below 15, or lacked an exact constant-primer or identifier match. COPE v1.2.5 was used to merge high-quality paired reads. Each unique nucleotide sequence was treated as a clonotype, and MiTCR v1.1 was used to align the clonotypes to the IMGT TRB V, D and J references. The analysis was limited to V-J combinations with a frequency above 0.0001, which together covered roughly 99% of repertoires. A TCR clonal expansion and chaos score per V-J combination was defined as the ratio of F50 clonal expansion to chaos observed in the TCRdist matrix. Welch's t-statistics and random forest were used to reduce the features to roughly 14 V-J combinations, which were then used as input to a naive Bayes classifier. The Morisita-Horn index was used to measure how similar the thyroid and blood repertoires were. TCRdb took the public reads, trimmed them with fastp at Q25, ran MiXCR for clone calling and kept in-frame beta chains. Rows merge per CDR3 protein into single entries with the most common DNA and genes. The V and J calls here are based on TCRdb, not the publication. For this sample the table gives roughly 380,000 distinct CDR3 sequences, of which approximately 15% were detected only once. Roughly 7% of the sample goes to the ten largest clones.

The sequencing input was peripheral blood. The TCR comes from a woman aged 18-29 years with stable Graves' hyperthyroidism. Donor details come from another sample of the same person, matched by shared clones. Rearrangement joined TRBV4-1 to TRBJ2-7, with TRBD2 matching 9 junction bases. The DNA reads TGCGCCAGCAGCCCACCGGGACTAGCTGACGAGCAGTACTTC. Translated, it gives CASSPPGLADEQYF.